This entry describes one T cell receptor (beta chain). As yet, its antigen is unknown. This sample also contains other DNA sequences that code for the same CDR3. The data are from a study of shared clonotypes between healthy human individuals. Whole-study context: CD4 naive cells filled three plates per donor, CD4 memory three, CD8 naive two and CD8 memory one.

It was around 180 ng DNA, around 32,000 T cell genomes, that sorted-subset replicate PCRs used. Assay used: immunoSEQ multiplex PCR; TCRdb lists only in-frame clones, some missing. The sample shows around 2.1 million clones, 90% to 96% of them seen only once. This CDR3 contains 12 residues. Germline lookup yields CDR1 LNHDA and CDR2 SQIVND (reference sequence). V was cut by 4 bases and J by 5 bases, with 6 bases left in between. General study points: In this cohort, only blood was sampled, and tissue repertoires likely differ.

The sequenced material came from naive CD4+ T cells sorted from blood. Noted subset: CD45RA+ positively selected. The genes are TRBV19 and TRBJ2-1, with D unclear. This clonotype originated in a man aged 18 to 29 in good health. The CDR3 coding sequence is TGTGCCAGTAGTAGGGGTGACAATGAGCAGTTCTTC. Its translation is CASSRGDNEQFF.